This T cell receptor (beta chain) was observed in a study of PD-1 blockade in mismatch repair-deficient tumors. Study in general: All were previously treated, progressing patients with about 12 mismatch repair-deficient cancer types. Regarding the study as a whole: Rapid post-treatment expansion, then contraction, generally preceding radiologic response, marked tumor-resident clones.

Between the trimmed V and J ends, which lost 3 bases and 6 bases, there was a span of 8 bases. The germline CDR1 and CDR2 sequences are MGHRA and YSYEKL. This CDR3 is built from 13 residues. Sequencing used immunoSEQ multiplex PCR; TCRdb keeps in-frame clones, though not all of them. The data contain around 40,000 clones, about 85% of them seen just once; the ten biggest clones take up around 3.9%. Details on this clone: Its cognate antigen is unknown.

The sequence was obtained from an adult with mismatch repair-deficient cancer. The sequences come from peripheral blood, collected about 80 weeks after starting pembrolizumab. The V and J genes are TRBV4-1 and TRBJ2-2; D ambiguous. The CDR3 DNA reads TGCGCCAGCAGCCAGGGCTCGGCCGGGGAGCTGTTTTTT. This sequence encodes CASSQGSAGELFF.